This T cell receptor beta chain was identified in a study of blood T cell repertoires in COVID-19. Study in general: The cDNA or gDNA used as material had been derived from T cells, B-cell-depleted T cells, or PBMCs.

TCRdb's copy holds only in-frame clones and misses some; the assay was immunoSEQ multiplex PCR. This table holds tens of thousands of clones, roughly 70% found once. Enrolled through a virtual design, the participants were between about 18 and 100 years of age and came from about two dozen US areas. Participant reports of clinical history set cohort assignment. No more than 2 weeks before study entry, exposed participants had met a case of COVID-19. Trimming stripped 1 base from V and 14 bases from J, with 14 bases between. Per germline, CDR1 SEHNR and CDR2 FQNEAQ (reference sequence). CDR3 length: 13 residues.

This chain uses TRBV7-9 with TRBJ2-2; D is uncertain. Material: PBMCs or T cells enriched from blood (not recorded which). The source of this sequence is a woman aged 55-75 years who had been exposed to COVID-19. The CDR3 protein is CASSLDSLSELFF. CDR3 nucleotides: TGTGCCAGCAGCTTAGATAGTCTAAGCGAACTGTTTTTT.